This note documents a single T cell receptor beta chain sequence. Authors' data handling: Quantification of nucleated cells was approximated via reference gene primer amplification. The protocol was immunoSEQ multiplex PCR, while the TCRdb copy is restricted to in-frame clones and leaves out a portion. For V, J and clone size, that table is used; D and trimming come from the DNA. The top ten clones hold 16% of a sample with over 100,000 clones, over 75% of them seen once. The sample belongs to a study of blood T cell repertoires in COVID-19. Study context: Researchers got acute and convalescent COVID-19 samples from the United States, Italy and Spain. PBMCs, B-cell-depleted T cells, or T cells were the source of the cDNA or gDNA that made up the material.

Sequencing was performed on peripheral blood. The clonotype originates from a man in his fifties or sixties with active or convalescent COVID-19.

The CDR3 sequence is CASSDRTSGLSYNEQFF. The CDR3 DNA follows: TGTGCCAGCAGCGATCGGACTAGCGGGCTATCCTACAATGAGCAGTTCTTC. The J gene is TRBJ2-1, the V gene TRBV13, with 11 bases matching TRBD2. Germline assignment: CDR1 PRHDT and CDR2 FYEKMQ (reference sequence). The V segment lost 5 bases and the J segment 1 base; nucleotides outside the gene matches: 7. This CDR3 comprises 17 residues.